What follows are 8 T cell receptor beta chains derived from one specimen sequenced in a study of cytomegalovirus exposure and HLA in healthy donors. This PCR relied on a set of 60 Vbeta primers and 13 Jbeta primers. The method was immunoSEQ multiplex PCR; TCRdb's version includes in-frame clones alone and lacks a portion of them. This sample has around 150,000 clones, with approximately 79% found just once. Sequencing was performed on PBMCs. The source is a man between 40 and 49 years old in good health and CMV-seronegative.

To note about this clone: The CDR3 end shows no conserved phenylalanine or tryptophan, and so a read error is likely. For the CDR3, the DNA is TGTGCCAGCAGGGAAAAAAGGACTAGCGGCACAGATACGCAGTATCTT. This encodes CASREKRTSGTDTQYL. The chain is built from TRBV7-8 and TRBJ2-3; TRBD2 agrees at 9 bases. From germline, CDR1 is SGHVS and CDR2 FQNEAQ. This CDR3 has 16 residues. Trimming took 6 bases from V and 1 from J; bases not matched to a gene: 8.

The V and J genes are TRBV6-1 and TRBJ2-7; a possible D gene is TRBD2 (7 bases). Germline-derived CDR1 and CDR2 are MNHNS and SASEGT. Trimming stripped 4 bases from V and 7 bases from J, with 14 bases between. This CDR3 has 13 residues. This CDR3 reads CASSGGRGGEQYF. Here the CDR3 DNA reads TGTGCCAGCAGTGGAGGGAGGGGGGGAGAGCAGTACTTC.

This chain uses TRBV6-5 with TRBJ2-3, with TRBD2 matching over 10 bases. V lost 6 bases and J lost 2; bases outside the gene matches: 5. The CDR3 length is 15 residues. CDR1 and CDR2 from the germline V gene are MNHEY and SVGAGI. CDR3 residues: CASSRTSGDTDTQYF. The DNA of the CDR3 is TGTGCCAGCAGCCGGACTAGCGGTGACACAGATACGCAGTATTTT.

The chain links TRBV7-9 to TRBJ2-3, with 8 bases identical to TRBD2. Losses at the gene ends were 5 bases for V and 0 bases for J; bases not matched to a gene: 7. The CDR3 has 16 amino acids. Looked up from germline, CDR1 is SEHNR and CDR2 is FQNEAQ (reference sequence). CDR3 in amino acids: CASSLFPSGSTDTQYF. In DNA form, the CDR3 reads TGTGCCAGCAGCCTATTCCCTAGCGGGAGCACAGATACGCAGTATTTT.

This rearrangement joins TRBV12-5 to TRBJ2-3, with 7 bases that match TRBD2. Per germline, CDR1 LGHNT and CDR2 FRNRAP. CDR3 length equals 14 residues. The V gene end was trimmed by 3 bases and the J gene end by 3 bases; junction bases not matched to a gene: 3. Here the CDR3 DNA reads TGTGCTAGTGGTTTTGGGAGGGCAACAGATACGCAGTATTTT. Translating gives CASGFGRATDTQYF.

This clone was seen only once. The chain joins TRBV27 to TRBJ2-1; 9 nucleotides match TRBD1. V was clipped by 7 bases and J by 4 bases; unmatched bases: 8. The length of the CDR3 is 15 residues. The germline CDR1 and CDR2 sequences are MNHEY and SMNVEV (reference sequence). DNA of the CDR3: TGTGCCAGCACCCGGGACAGGGTGGTGTACAATGAGCAGTTCTTC. Translating gives CASTRDRVVYNEQFF.

The genes are TRBV28 and TRBJ2-1; 7 nucleotides line up with TRBD1. The germline gives CDR1 MDHEN, CDR2 SYDVKM. Losses at the gene ends were 8 bases for V and 3 bases for J; bases not matched to a gene: 16. There are 17 residues in the CDR3. In DNA form, the CDR3 reads TGTGCCAGCTGCACCCCGGAACAGGGGACCCACTACAATGAGCAGTTCTTC. Amino acid sequence: CASCTPEQGTHYNEQFF.

This chain uses TRBV6-1 with TRBJ2-5; D gene ambiguous. The V gene's germline CDR1 is MNHNS and CDR2 SASEGT. The CDR3 loop spans 12 amino acids. V lost 0 bases, J lost 11 bases, and 10 bases lay in between. This CDR3 is CASSEALREQYF. In DNA form, the CDR3 reads TGTGCCAGCAGTGAAGCGCTTCGTGAGCAGTACTTC.